This T cell receptor (beta chain) was captured by sequencing in a study of CXCR3-negative and CXCR3-positive naive CD8 T cells. About the research overall: Across all libraries, TRB reads numbered roughly 150 million, with about 1.5 +/- 0.3 million in each library.

Identification of naive CD8+ T cells rested on CD45RO-CCR7+CD27+CD95- status. The TRB cDNA libraries were prepared by 5' RACE with UMI labels. For each CDR3 protein, TCRdb gives one entry from its re-call of the 5' RACE reads, without DNA. The sample has roughly 26,000 distinct CDR3 sequences. The source is a human donor in good health. Some clones in this sample may be carry-over from other donors' samples. The sample taken for sequencing was naive CXCR3- CD8+ T cells from blood. The subset was: CD45RO-CCR7+CD27+CD95- naive CD8+ T cells lacking CXCR3 (TNR3-).

This CDR3 is CASSLGLGTEAFF. The gene calls are TRBV7-8 and TRBJ1-1. Germline CDR1 is SGHVS and CDR2 is FQNEAQ. This CDR3 is 13 amino acids long.